The sequence of this T cell receptor beta chain was determined in a study of breast tumors, draining lymph nodes, adjacent tissues. The lymph nodes were axillary draining lymph nodes from breast cancer patients. The germline V gene has CDR1 SGHVS and CDR2 FNYEAQ. The V end was cut by 5 bases, the J end by 8 bases, with 17 bases between. The CDR3 contains 14 residues. A single record per CDR3 protein comes from TCRdb applying MiXCR to the multiplex PCR reads. Found here are 140,000 or so distinct CDR3 sequences, about 33% of them singletons; the top ten hold around 2.3%. The TCR was taken from a female donor with breast cancer. Some clones in this sample may be carry-over from other donors' samples. V is TRBV7-6 and J is TRBJ2-3; D is perhaps TRBD1 or TRBD2 (6 bases each). The sample consisted of axillary lymph node tissue. DNA of the CDR3: TGTGCCAGCAGCGTAGGGGGGACCTCTGGTACGCAGTATTTT. It is translated as CASSVGGTSGTQYF.